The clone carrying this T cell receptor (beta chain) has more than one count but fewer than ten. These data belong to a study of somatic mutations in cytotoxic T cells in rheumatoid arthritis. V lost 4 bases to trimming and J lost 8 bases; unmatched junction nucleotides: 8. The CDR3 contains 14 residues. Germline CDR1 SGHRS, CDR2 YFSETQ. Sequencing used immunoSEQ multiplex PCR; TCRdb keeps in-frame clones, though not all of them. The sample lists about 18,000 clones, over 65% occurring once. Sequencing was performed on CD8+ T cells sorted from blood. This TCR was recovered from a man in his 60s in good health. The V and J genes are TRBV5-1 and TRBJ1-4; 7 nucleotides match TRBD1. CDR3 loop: CASSLFQGGEKLFF. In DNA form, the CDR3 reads TGCGCCAGCAGCCTCTTCCAGGGGGGAGAAAAACTGTTTTTT. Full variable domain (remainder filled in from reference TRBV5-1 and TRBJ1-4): KAGVTQTPRYLIKTRGQQVTLSCSPISGHRSVSWYQQTPGQGLQFLFEYFSETQRNKGNFPGRFSGRQFSNSRSEMNVSTLELGDSALYLCASSLFQGGEKLFFGSGTQLSVL.